The 6 T cell receptor beta chains below come from one sample, sequenced in a study of beta chain features in type 1 diabetes. TCRB transcripts that were expressed got sequenced, as all of the isolated RNA had been reverse transcribed. Here immunoSEQ multiplex PCR was the method, and the copy in TCRdb shows in-frame clones only, minus some. The data show hundreds of thousands of clones, around 15% seen once. Sequenced sample: naive CD4+ T cells from blood. Receptor source: a man aged 18 to 30 in good health.

The rearrangement uses TRBV6-5 and TRBJ2-4; TRBD1 matches 7 bases. CDR1 is MNHEY, CDR2 SVGAGI, per germline. The length of the CDR3 is 15 residues. With V trimmed by 5 bases and J by 8 bases, 12 bases remained unmatched. The CDR3 sequence is CASSRSQGVVDIQYF. The CDR3 DNA follows: TGTGCCAGCAGTCGATCGCAGGGGGTGGTGGACATTCAGTACTTC.

This clone was seen only a few times. The chain couples TRBV5-8 to TRBJ2-3, with TRBD2 matching 8 bases. The CDR3 is 17 amino acids. The J segment lost 2 bases and the V segment lost 0 bases, leaving 8 bases of the junction unmatched. The germline CDR1 and CDR2 sequences are SGHTS and YDEGEE. The CDR3 loop reads CASSLASSGGLTDTQYF. The CDR3 nucleotides read TGTGCCAGCAGCTTGGCCTCGAGCGGGGGCCTCACAGATACGCAGTATTTT.

The gene calls are TRBV4-3 and TRBJ1-5; 9 positions agree with TRBD1. Germline CDR1 and CDR2: LGHNA and YSLEER. The CDR3 has 15 residues. V was clipped by 0 bases and J by 9 bases; unmatched bases: 6. The chain's CDR3 is CASSQEGGQGRPQHF. CDR3 bases: TGCGCCAGCAGCCAAGAAGGGGGACAGGGAAGGCCCCAGCATTTT.

This clone was counted between two and nine times. The chain recombines TRBV7-2 with TRBJ1-5; D may be TRBD1 (5 bases). The germline V and J ends were trimmed by 1 base and 6 bases, with 7 bases remaining between them. CDR3 length: 13 amino acids. The germline V gene encodes CDR1 SGHTA and CDR2 FQGNSA. Here the CDR3 DNA reads TGTGCCAGCAGCTTAGTAGGGGCTCAGCCCCAGCATTTT. Protein sequence: CASSLVGAQPQHF.

This CDR3 is CARRENYGYTF. CDR3 in DNA: TGTGCCAGACGGGAGAACTATGGCTACACCTTC. This chain uses TRBV6-5 with TRBJ1-2, with D unclear. The CDR3 is made up of 11 amino acids. Germline V CDR1 and CDR2: MNHEY, SVGAGI. V was cut by 9 bases and J by 2 bases, with 7 bases left in between.

This clone turned up a few times. This chain uses TRBV4-2 with TRBJ2-7; perhaps TRBD2 as D (6 bases). Trimming removed 0 bases from V and 0 bases from J, with 15 bases in between. Germline-derived CDR1 and CDR2 are LGHNA and YNFKEQ. There are 17 residues in the CDR3. In DNA, the CDR3 is TGTGCCAGCAGCCAAGATCCCCCTGGGAGGAACTCCTACGAGCAGTACTTC. Encoded protein: CASSQDPPGRNSYEQYF.